A selection of T cell receptor beta chains follows, all from one sample in a study of OX40 agonist ivuxolimab in advanced cancers. The table came from immunoSEQ multiplex PCR; TCRdb's copy has only in-frame clones and leaves some out. This table has 55,000 to 85,000 clones, about 94% appearing once. The starting material was CD4+ or CD8+ T cells sorted from blood, obtained in a trial of the OX40 agonist ivuxolimab. The receptor set was obtained from an adult with an advanced solid tumor such as melanoma, head and neck, liver or kidney cancer. Each CDR3 is given without its conserved first and last residue. Each record gives: J gene, V gene, CDR3 protein.

>TRBJ1-1|TRBV4-2
ASRPTGGNTEAF
>TRBJ1-1|TRBV7-8
ASCLGTMNTEAF
>TRBJ2-6|TRBV15
ATSILGANVLT
>TRBJ1-6|TRBV21-1
ASRANSPLH
>TRBJ2-2|TRBV10-3
AIVDINTGELF
>TRBJ1-1|TRBV27
ASSPNRGTEAF
>TRBJ2-5|TRBV9
ASSDIAEYQETQY
>TRBJ2-7|TRBV29-1
SVEGSGQGSYEQY
>TRBJ2-1|TRBV5-6
ASSIIRDRIYNEQF
>TRBJ1-4|TRBV5-1
ASSLDSEYNEKLF
>TRBJ2-7|TRBV29-1
SVVELWEQY
>TRBJ1-1|TRBV11-2
ASSLPDTEAF
>TRBJ1-1|TRBV11-2
ASSSGQFEAF
>TRBJ1-2|TRBV29-1
SVEGNLAHYGYT
>TRBJ2-7|TRBV11-2
ASSSGTFPGEQY
>TRBJ2-3|TRBV5-6
ASSLARGSGTDTQY
>TRBJ1-5|TRBV4-1
ASSQVLGNQPQH
>TRBJ2-7|TRBV6-1
ASSATATYEQY
>TRBJ1-2|TRBV6-6
ASSYPDNYGYT
>TRBJ2-3|TRBV7-6
ASSLSGLAGVPPTDTQY
>TRBJ1-2|TRBV7-2
ASSVGTASYGYT
>TRBJ1-1|TRBV27
ASSLSWGTEAF
>TRBJ1-5|TRBV9
ASSADNSNQPQH
>TRBJ2-1|TRBV7-9
ASSRTGKGRDEQF
>TRBJ1-1|TRBV29-1
SAGQNTEAF
>TRBJ2-7|TRBV4-2
ASSQDVRFEQY
>TRBJ2-7|TRBV6-6
ASSPIGREEYEQY
>TRBJ1-1|TRBV9
ASSVWDMNTEAF
>TRBJ1-6|TRBV7-9
ASSGPTGGAYNSPLH
>TRBJ2-3|TRBV9
ASSVVAGGSTDTQY
>TRBJ2-7|TRBV4-2
ASSQGPPGRDEQY
>TRBJ2-1|TRBV5-6
ASSLVAYEQF
>TRBJ1-1|TRBV11-1
ASSLGRDNNLNTEAF
>TRBJ1-5|TRBV4-3
ASSQEYEGREQPQH
>TRBJ1-1|TRBV13
ASSSRTGRNTEAF
>TRBJ2-7|TRBV4-3
ASSQDRGAYEQY
>TRBJ2-7|TRBV29-1
SVAAPVESDEQY
>TRBJ2-7|TRBV9
ASSVDYHEQY
>TRBJ2-1|TRBV2
ASSVAGGVDEQF
>TRBJ2-1|TRBV5-1
ASSLAGTGYNEQF
>TRBJ1-5|TRBV5-4
ASSRQGYQPQH
>TRBJ1-2|TRBV15
ATSRAGTTYGYT
>TRBJ1-5|TRBV25-1
ASGRGGNQPQH
>TRBJ2-3|TRBV4-1
ASSQIQGAADTQY
>TRBJ2-1|TRBV7-2
ASSVPYEQF
>TRBJ1-1|TRBV30
AWDPGRNTEAF
>TRBJ2-7|TRBV9
ASSVDGSQGREQY
>TRBJ2-1|TRBV5-1
ASSFTGTTYNEQF
>TRBJ1-3|TRBV27
ASNNSTRTGNTIY
>TRBJ1-6|TRBV9
ASSGLRRAFYNSPLH
>TRBJ2-7|TRBV13
ASSASGAGPYEQY
>TRBJ2-4|TRBV21-1
ASSTAMTGRAKNIQY
>TRBJ2-7|TRBV6-4
ASESLRRDRGDEQY
>TRBJ2-2|TRBV9
ASSGPGELF
>TRBJ1-5|TRBV11-3
ASRKGQSTNQPQH
>TRBJ1-5|TRBV7-2
ASSFSPGLVSNQPQH
>TRBJ2-7|TRBV7-9
ASSLGEKQGTYEQY